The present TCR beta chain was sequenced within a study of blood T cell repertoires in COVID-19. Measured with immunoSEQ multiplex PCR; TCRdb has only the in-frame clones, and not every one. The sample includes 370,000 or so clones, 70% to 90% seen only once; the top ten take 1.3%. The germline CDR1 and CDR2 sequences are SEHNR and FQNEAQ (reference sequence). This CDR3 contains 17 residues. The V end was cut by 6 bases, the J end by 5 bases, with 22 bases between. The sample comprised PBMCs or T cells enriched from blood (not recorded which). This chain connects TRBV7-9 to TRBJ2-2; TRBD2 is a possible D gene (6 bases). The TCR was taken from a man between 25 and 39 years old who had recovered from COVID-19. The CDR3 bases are TGTGCCAGCAGGGGTATCGACAGACCAGGGAGGACCGGGGAGCTGTTTTTT. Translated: CASRGIDRPGRTGELFF. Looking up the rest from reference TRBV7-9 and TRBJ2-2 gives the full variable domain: DTGVSQNPRHKITKRGQNVTFRCDPISEHNRLYWYRQTLGQGPEFLTYFQNEAQLEKSRLLSDRFSAERPKGSFSTLEIQRTEQGDSAMYLCASRGIDRPGRTGELFFGEGSRLTVL.